This T cell receptor (beta chain) was retrieved from a study of cytomegalovirus exposure and HLA in healthy donors. The study's findings and limits: TCR beta chains numbering more than 150 were designated cytomegalovirus-associated. V- and J-gene trimming of TCR beta was linked (in a later analysis) to a missense DCLRE1C variant.

The CDR3 totals 12 residues. CDR1 and CDR2 (germline): SGHRS, YFSETQ. V gave up 3 bases and J gave up 7 bases, with 10 bases separating them. As for this clone: Its antigen is as yet unknown.

PCR amplification relied on 60 Vbeta primers (plus 13 Jbeta primers). Here immunoSEQ multiplex PCR was the method, and the copy in TCRdb shows in-frame clones only, minus some. The sample has around 76,000 clones. The donors were healthy bone marrow donors. The genes are TRBV5-1 and TRBJ1-1, with D possibly TRBD1 on 6 matching bases. This receptor was identified in a boy under 18 in good health and CMV-seronegative. Sequencing was done on a sample of PBMCs. CDR3 in DNA: TGCGCCAGCAGCTGGCCGACAGGTGAAGCTTTCTTT. Protein sequence: CASSWPTGEAFF.